One sample yielded the 15 T cell receptor beta chains listed below, sequenced in a study of blood T cell repertoires in COVID-19 (dated by TCRdb to about 2020). Libraries came from the immunoSEQ multiplex PCR assay. Not all clones reach the TCRdb copy of this immuneACCESS table, which keeps in-frame sequences only. Checked studies attribute under half of the gap to unresolved V genes and leave the rest unexplained. Within this sample are about 140,000 clones, with approximately 90% of them counted one time only. The ten largest clonotypes hold approximately 11% of the sample. The sequenced sample was peripheral blood. These receptors came from a woman of 80 years or more with acute or convalescent COVID-19.

The V and J genes are TRBV5-1 and TRBJ1-3, with TRBD1 as a possible D gene (6 bases). Germline-derived CDR1 and CDR2 are SGHRS and YFSETQ. V lost 4 bases and J 0 bases, leaving 14 bases between the germline ends. This CDR3 region has 16 residues. CDR3 nucleotides: TGCGCCAGCAGCCCGGACAGCAAAATCTCTGGAAACACCATATATTTT. It specifies CASSPDSKISGNTIYF.

The sample holds one count of this clone. The gene calls are TRBV2 and TRBJ2-5; D ambiguous. The CDR3 covers 12 residues. CDR1 is SNHLY, CDR2 FYNNEI, per germline. V lost 3 bases, J lost 0 bases, and 2 bases lay in between. CDR3 DNA: TGTGCCAGCAGTGATAACCAAGAGACCCAGTACTTC. Amino acids: CASSDNQETQYF.

The chain joins TRBV6-2 or TRBV6-3 to TRBJ2-2; 10 nucleotides align to TRBD2. The CDR3 is 16 residues long. V was pared by 6 bases and J by 3 bases, with 7 bases of the junction left unmatched. Looked up from germline, CDR1 is MNHEY and CDR2 is SVGEGT. For the CDR3, the DNA is TGTGCCAGCAGCACTAGGACTAGCGGATACACCGGGGAGCTGTTTTTT. Translation gives CASSTRTSGYTGELFF.

This sequence joins TRBV2 and TRBJ2-7; 7 nucleotides align to TRBD2. The germline gives CDR1 SNHLY, CDR2 FYNNEI. The CDR3 totals 14 residues. The ends lost 5 bases at V and 6 bases at J; junction bases unmatched: 10. This chain's CDR3 is CASSSTSSWSEQYF. CDR3 nucleotide sequence: TGTGCCAGCAGTTCGACTAGCAGTTGGTCCGAGCAGTACTTC.

The chain recombines TRBV7-9 with TRBJ1-5; perhaps TRBD1 as D (5 bases). The CDR3 spans 13 residues. The V end lost 5 bases, the J end lost 6 bases, and 11 bases lay between the germline ends. The germline CDR1 and CDR2 sequences are SEHNR and FQNEAQ (reference sequence). CDR3 region: CASSLDDSQPQHF. The CDR3 DNA is TGTGCCAGCAGCCTAGATGACAGTCAGCCCCAGCATTTT. Drawing the rest from reference TRBV7-9 and TRBJ1-5, the complete variable domain is DTGVSQNPRHKITKRGQNVTFRCDPISEHNRLYWYRQTLGQGPEFLTYFQNEAQLEKSRLLSDRFSAERPKGSFSTLEIQRTEQGDSAMYLCASSLDDSQPQHFGDGTRLSIL.

The chain is built from TRBV29-1 and TRBJ1-2; D gene ambiguous. The CDR3 is made up of 11 amino acids. Trimming took 4 bases from V and 4 from J, leaving 7 bases between them. The germline gives CDR1 SQVTM, CDR2 ANQGSEA. CDR3 sequence: CSVGAAYGYTF. The CDR3 nucleotides read TGCAGCGTTGGGGCAGCCTATGGCTACACCTTC.

The chain combines TRBV5-1 with TRBJ1-4; 8 bases fit TRBD1. The CDR3 is made up of 15 amino acids. Germline-derived CDR1 and CDR2 are SGHRS and YFSETQ. Losses at the gene ends were 3 bases for V and 8 bases for J; bases not matched to a gene: 9. CDR3 sequence (DNA): TGCGCCAGCAGCTCGCAGGGGGCGCTTGGCGAAAAACTGTTTTTT. This gives the protein CASSSQGALGEKLFF.

V and J are TRBV18 and TRBJ2-7, with D possibly being TRBD1 (6 bases). V lost 3 bases and J lost 3, with 15 bases in between. Germline loops: CDR1 KGHSH, CDR2 LQKENI. The CDR3 sequence is 15 residues long. The CDR3 bases are TGTGCCAGCTCACCCGGAACAGGGCCGTTCTACGAGCAGTACTTC. This translates into CASSPGTGPFYEQYF.

The CDR3 protein is CASSWTGAGNTIYF. The DNA of the CDR3 is TGTGCCAGCAGTTGGACAGGGGCTGGAAACACCATATATTTT. This chain connects TRBV6-5 to TRBJ1-3, with TRBD1 matching over 9 bases. Germline V lookup: CDR1 MNHEY, CDR2 SVGAGI. The CDR3 covers 14 residues. V trimming: 4 bases; J trimming: 2 bases; junction bases outside the gene matches: 0.

This rearrangement joins TRBV5-1 to TRBJ1-6; a possible D gene is TRBD1 (5 bases). Germline values: CDR1 SGHRS, CDR2 YFSETQ. V gave up 5 bases and J gave up 2 bases, with 14 bases separating them. The CDR3 is 16 residues long. The CDR3 DNA follows: TGCGCCAGCAGTCCTGCAGGGTCGGCCTATAATTCACCCCTCCACTTT. Amino acids: CASSPAGSAYNSPLHF. Full variable domain (outside the CDR3, taken from reference TRBV5-1 and TRBJ1-6): KAGVTQTPRYLIKTRGQQVTLSCSPISGHRSVSWYQQTPGQGLQFLFEYFSETQRNKGNFPGRFSGRQFSNSRSEMNVSTLELGDSALYLCASSPAGSAYNSPLHFGNGTRLTVT.

This chain connects TRBV6-1 to TRBJ1-2, with 7 bases aligning to TRBD1. This CDR3 spans 16 amino acids. From germline, CDR1 is MNHNS and CDR2 SASEGT. Germline trimming cut 6 bases from V and 2 bases from J; bases unmatched to any gene: 12. CDR3 sequence: CASREQGSLPNYGYTF. CDR3 DNA: TGTGCCAGCAGGGAACAGGGGTCTCTTCCCAACTATGGCTACACCTTC.

V is TRBV7-2 and J is TRBJ2-7; D gene ambiguous. CDR1 SGHTA and CDR2 FQGNSA come from the germline V gene. Trimming removed 4 bases at V and 6 bases at J, with 16 bases between. The CDR3 has 14 residues. The CDR3 DNA reads TGTGCCAGCAGCTCATTTGGGCGTCTGCTCGAGCAGTACTTC. This encodes CASSSFGRLLEQYF.

The chain couples TRBV7-9 to TRBJ1-6; D is ambiguous. This CDR3 comprises 14 residues. Germline V gene data show CDR1 as SEHNR and CDR2 as FQNEAQ (reference sequence). V was pared by 1 base and J by 12 bases, with 13 bases between. CDR3 coding DNA: TGTGCCAGCAGCTTAGAATGGTATCTAGTACCCCTCCACTTT. This encodes CASSLEWYLVPLHF.

The chain has TRBV28 and TRBJ1-2, with no clear D. The CDR3 has 14 amino acids. The germline CDR1 and CDR2 sequences are MDHEN and SYDVKM. The V and J ends lost 1 base and 3 bases respectively, with 9 bases between them. Here the CDR3 reads CASSLSLGDYGYTF. In nucleotides, the CDR3 is TGTGCCAGCAGTTTATCCTTGGGAGACTATGGCTACACCTTC.

The V and J genes are TRBV6-1 and TRBJ1-2, with 8 bases identical to TRBD1. The CDR3 extends over 16 amino acids. V was clipped by 4 bases and J by 5 bases; unmatched bases: 12. CDR1 is MNHNS and CDR2 is SASEGT in the germline V gene. The CDR3 reads CASSGARMGQEYGYTF. For the CDR3, the DNA is TGTGCCAGCAGTGGGGCCCGGATGGGACAGGAGTATGGCTACACCTTC.